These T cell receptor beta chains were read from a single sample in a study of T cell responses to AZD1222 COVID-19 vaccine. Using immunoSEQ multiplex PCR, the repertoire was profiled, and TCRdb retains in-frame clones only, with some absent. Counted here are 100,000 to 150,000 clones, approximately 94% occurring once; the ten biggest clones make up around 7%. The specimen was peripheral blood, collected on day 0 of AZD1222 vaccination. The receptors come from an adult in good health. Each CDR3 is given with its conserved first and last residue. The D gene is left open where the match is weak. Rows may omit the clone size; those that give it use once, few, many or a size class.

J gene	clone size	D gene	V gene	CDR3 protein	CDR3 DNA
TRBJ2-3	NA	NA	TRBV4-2	CASSHPAGGRGTDTQYF	TGTGCCAGCAGCCACCCCGCGGGGGGCAGGGGGACAGATACGCAGTATTTT
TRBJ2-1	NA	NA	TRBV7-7	CASSLVGGGNNEQFF	TGTGCCAGCAGCTTAGTGGGCGGGGGCAACAATGAGCAGTTCTTC
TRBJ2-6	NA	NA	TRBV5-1	CASGIGDSGANVLTF	TGCGCCAGCGGGATTGGGGACTCTGGGGCCAACGTCCTGACTTTC
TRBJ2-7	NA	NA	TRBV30	CAWSGTAQSYEQYF	TGTGCCTGGAGTGGGACAGCGCAATCCTACGAGCAGTACTTC
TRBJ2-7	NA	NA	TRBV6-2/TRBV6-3	CASSSGDSHYEQYF	TGTGCCAGCAGTAGCGGGGACAGCCACTACGAGCAGTACTTC
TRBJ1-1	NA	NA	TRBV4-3	CASSQDGAGNTEAFF	TGCGCCAGCAGCCAAGATGGCGCAGGTAATACTGAAGCTTTCTTT
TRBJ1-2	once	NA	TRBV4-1	CASSRLGAVTNGYTF	TGCGCCAGCAGCCGCCTTGGCGCCGTAACAAATGGCTACACCTTC
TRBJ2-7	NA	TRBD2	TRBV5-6	CASSPEAIAGSYEQYF	TGTGCCAGCAGCCCGGAGGCGATAGCGGGCTCCTACGAGCAGTACTTC
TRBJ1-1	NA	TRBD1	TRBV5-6	CASSLVGTHRGLNTEAFF	TGTGCCAGCAGCCTTGTCGGAACTCACAGGGGCTTGAACACTGAAGCTTTCTTT
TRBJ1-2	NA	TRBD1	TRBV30	CAWSHRGLESNYGYTF	TGTGCCTGGAGTCACAGGGGGCTAGAGAGTAACTATGGCTACACCTTC
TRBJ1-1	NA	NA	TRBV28	CASSQETGNTEAFF	TGTGCCAGCAGCCAGGAGACGGGGAACACTGAAGCTTTCTTT
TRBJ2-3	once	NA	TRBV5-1	CASTSSTDTQYF	TGCGCCAGCACCTCCTCCACAGATACGCAGTATTTT
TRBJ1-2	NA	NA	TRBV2	CASTKGVLYGYTF	TGTGCCAGCACCAAGGGGGTCCTCTATGGCTACACCTTC
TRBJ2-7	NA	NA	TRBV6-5	CASSPGWRDEQYF	TGTGCCAGCAGTCCCGGTTGGAGAGACGAGCAGTACTTC
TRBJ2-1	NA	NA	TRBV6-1	CASSDRPQGYSYNEQFF	TGTGCCAGCAGTGACCGACCTCAGGGCTACTCCTACAATGAGCAGTTCTTC
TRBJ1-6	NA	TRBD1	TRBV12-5	CASGLWDSNSPLHF	TGTGCTAGTGGTTTGTGGGACAGTAATTCACCCCTCCACTTT
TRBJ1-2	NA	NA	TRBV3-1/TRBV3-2	CASSPPGDGYTF	TGTGCCAGCAGCCCACCGGGGGATGGCTACACCTTC
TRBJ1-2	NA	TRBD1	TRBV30	CAWSSGGYGYTF	TGTGCCTGGAGTTCAGGGGGGTATGGCTACACCTTC
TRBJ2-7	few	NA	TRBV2	CASSSDDTEQYF	TGTGCCAGCAGTTCGGACGATACCGAGCAGTACTTC
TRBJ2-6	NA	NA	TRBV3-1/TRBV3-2	CASSQDSHSGANVLTF	TGTGCCAGCAGCCAAGATTCACACTCTGGGGCCAACGTCCTGACTTTC
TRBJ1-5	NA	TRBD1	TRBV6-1	CASSEGQTDYSNQPQHF	TGTGCCAGCAGTGAGGGACAGACAGACTATAGCAATCAGCCCCAGCATTTT
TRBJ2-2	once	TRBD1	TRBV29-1	CSVRGQPNTGELFF	TGCAGCGTTAGGGGACAGCCAAACACCGGGGAGCTGTTTTTT
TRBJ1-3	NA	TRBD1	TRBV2	CASKLDRAGNTIYF	TGTGCCAGCAAGTTGGACAGGGCTGGAAACACCATATATTTT
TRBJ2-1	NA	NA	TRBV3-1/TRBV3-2	CASSQDRGRKQFF	TGTGCCAGCAGCCAAGATCGGGGGAGAAAGCAGTTCTTC
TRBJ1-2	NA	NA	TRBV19	CASRQQEGPNYGYTF	TGTGCCAGTAGGCAGCAGGAGGGACCAAACTATGGCTACACCTTC
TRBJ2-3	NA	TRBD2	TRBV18	CASATSGRTDTQYF	TGTGCCAGCGCGACTAGCGGGAGAACAGATACGCAGTATTTT
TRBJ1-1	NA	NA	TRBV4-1	CASSQGGAKALF	TGCGCCAGCAGCCAAGGTGGAGCAAAGGCCCTCTTT
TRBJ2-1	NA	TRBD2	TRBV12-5	CASGLVLSGTSGNNEQFF	TGTGCTAGTGGTTTGGTCTTATCCGGGACTAGCGGAAACAATGAGCAGTTCTTC
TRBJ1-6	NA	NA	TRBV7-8	CASSLAGSRSSPLHF	TGTGCCAGCAGCTTAGCGGGGTCAAGGAGTTCACCCCTCCACTTT
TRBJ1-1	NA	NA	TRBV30	CAWSEVEAFF	TGTGCCTGGAGCGAGGTTGAAGCTTTCTTT
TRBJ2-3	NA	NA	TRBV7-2	CASSSPRGSGTDTQYF	TGTGCCAGCAGCTCACCCAGGGGTAGCGGCACAGATACGCAGTATTTT
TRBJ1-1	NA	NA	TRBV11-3	CASSLRWNTEAFF	TGTGCCAGCAGCTTAAGGTGGAACACTGAAGCTTTCTTT
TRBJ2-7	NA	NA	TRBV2	CASSTGISYEQYF	TGTGCCAGCAGTACAGGAATCTCCTACGAGCAGTACTTC
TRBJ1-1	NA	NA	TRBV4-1	CASSQGVLNTEAFF	TGCGCCAGCAGCCAAGGGGTTTTGAACACTGAAGCTTTCTTT
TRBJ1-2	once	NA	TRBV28	CASNPGQPNYGYTF	TGTGCCAGCAACCCCGGACAGCCCAACTATGGCTACACCTTC
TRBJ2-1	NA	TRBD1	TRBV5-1	CASSRTGWNEQFF	TGCGCCAGCAGCCGGACAGGGTGGAATGAGCAGTTCTTC
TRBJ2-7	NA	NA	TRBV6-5	CASSIAATYEQYF	TGTGCCAGCAGTATAGCGGCAACCTACGAGCAGTACTTC
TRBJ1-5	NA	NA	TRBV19	CASIPWVGSNQPQHF	TGTGCCAGTATTCCCTGGGTGGGGAGCAATCAGCCCCAGCATTTT
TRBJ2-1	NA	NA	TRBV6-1	CASSEEERDEQFF	TGTGCCAGCAGTGAAGAAGAAAGGGATGAGCAGTTCTTC
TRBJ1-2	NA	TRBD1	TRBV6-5	CASSRTGLHGYTF	TGTGCCAGCAGTCGGACAGGCCTTCATGGCTACACCTTC
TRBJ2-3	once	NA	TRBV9	CASSKLVSTDTQYF	TGTGCCAGCAGCAAACTAGTTAGCACAGATACGCAGTATTTT
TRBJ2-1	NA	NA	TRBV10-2	CASSLTVYNEQFF	TGCGCCAGCAGTCTGACTGTCTACAATGAGCAGTTCTTC
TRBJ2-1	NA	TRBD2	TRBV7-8	CASSLSSGPLSIWFF	TGTGCCAGCAGCTTAAGTAGCGGGCCCCTTAGTATTTGGTTCTTC
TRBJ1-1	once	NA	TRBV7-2	CASSLGRNTEAFF	TGTGCCAGCAGCTTAGGGCGGAACACTGAAGCTTTCTTT
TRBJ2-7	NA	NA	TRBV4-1	CASSQNIRGAYEQYF	TGCGCCAGCAGCCAAAACATTCGCGGGGCCTACGAGCAGTACTTC